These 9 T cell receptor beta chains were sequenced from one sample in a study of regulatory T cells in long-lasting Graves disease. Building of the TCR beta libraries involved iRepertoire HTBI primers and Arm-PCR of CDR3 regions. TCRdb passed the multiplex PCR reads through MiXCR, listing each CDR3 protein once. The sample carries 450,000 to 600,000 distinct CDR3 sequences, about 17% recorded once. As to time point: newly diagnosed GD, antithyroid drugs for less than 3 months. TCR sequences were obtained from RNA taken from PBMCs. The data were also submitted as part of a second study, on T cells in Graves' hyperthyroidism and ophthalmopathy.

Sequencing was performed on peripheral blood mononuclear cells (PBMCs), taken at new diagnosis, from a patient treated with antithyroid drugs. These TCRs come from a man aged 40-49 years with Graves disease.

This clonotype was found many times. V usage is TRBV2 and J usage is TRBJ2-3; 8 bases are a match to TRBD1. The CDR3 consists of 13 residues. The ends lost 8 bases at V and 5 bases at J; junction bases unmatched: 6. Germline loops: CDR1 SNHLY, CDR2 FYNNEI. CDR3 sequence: CASGRTGKDTQYF. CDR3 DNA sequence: TGTGCCAGCGGGCGGACAGGGAAAGATACGCAGTATTTT.

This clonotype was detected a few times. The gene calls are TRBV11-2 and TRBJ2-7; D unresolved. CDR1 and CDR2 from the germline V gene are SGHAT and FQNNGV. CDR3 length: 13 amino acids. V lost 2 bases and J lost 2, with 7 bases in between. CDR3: CASSLSHTYEQYF. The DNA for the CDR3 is TGTGCCAGCAGCTTATCCCACACCTACGAGCAGTACTTC.

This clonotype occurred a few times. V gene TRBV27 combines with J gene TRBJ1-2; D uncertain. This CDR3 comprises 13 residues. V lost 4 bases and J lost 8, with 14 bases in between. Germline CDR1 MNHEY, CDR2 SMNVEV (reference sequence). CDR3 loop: CASSSSGYGGYTF. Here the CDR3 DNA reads TGTGCCAGCAGTTCCTCCGGGTATGGGGGCTACACCTTC.

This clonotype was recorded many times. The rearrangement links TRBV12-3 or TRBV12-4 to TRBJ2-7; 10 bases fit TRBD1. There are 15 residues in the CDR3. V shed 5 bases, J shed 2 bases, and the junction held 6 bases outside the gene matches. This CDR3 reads CASSETGTGAYEQYF. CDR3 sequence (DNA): TGTGCCAGCAGTGAGACGGGGACAGGGGCCTACGAGCAGTACTTC.

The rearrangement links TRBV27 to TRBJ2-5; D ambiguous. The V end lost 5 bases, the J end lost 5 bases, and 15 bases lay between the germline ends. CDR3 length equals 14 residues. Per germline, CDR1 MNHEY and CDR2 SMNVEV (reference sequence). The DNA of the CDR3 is TGTGCCAGCAGTGCCGGACGTTCATTCGAGACCCAGTACTTC. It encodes CASSAGRSFETQYF.

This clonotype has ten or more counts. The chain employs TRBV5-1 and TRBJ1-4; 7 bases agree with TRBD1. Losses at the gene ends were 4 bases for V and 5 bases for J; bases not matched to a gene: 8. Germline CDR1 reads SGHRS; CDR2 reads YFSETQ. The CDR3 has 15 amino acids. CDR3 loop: CASSKEGQTNEKLFF. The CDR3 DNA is TGCGCCAGCAGCAAGGAGGGACAGACCAATGAAAAACTGTTTTTT.

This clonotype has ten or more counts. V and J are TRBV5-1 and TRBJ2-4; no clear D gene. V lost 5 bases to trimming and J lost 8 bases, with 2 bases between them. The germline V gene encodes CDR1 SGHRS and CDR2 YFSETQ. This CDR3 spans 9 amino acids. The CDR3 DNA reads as TGCGCCAGCAGGGACATTCAGTACTTC. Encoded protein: CASRDIQYF. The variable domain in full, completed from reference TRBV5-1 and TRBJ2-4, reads KAGVTQTPRYLIKTRGQQVTLSCSPISGHRSVSWYQQTPGQGLQFLFEYFSETQRNKGNFPGRFSGRQFSNSRSEMNVSTLELGDSALYLCASRDIQYFGAGTRLSVL.

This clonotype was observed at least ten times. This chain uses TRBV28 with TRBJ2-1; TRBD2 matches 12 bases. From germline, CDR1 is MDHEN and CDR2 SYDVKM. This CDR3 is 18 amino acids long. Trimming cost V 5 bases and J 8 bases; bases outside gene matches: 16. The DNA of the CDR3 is TGTGCCAGCAGTCCGGTCGCCCGGCTAGCGGGAGGGAACGATGAGCAGTTCTTC. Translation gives CASSPVARLAGGNDEQFF.

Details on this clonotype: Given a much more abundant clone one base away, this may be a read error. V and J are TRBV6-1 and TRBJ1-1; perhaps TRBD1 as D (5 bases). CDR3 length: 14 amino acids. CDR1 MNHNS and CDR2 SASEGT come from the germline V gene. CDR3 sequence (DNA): TGTGCCAGCAGTGCTGCGACAGAGAACACTGGAGCTTTCTTT. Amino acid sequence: CASSAATENTGAFF.